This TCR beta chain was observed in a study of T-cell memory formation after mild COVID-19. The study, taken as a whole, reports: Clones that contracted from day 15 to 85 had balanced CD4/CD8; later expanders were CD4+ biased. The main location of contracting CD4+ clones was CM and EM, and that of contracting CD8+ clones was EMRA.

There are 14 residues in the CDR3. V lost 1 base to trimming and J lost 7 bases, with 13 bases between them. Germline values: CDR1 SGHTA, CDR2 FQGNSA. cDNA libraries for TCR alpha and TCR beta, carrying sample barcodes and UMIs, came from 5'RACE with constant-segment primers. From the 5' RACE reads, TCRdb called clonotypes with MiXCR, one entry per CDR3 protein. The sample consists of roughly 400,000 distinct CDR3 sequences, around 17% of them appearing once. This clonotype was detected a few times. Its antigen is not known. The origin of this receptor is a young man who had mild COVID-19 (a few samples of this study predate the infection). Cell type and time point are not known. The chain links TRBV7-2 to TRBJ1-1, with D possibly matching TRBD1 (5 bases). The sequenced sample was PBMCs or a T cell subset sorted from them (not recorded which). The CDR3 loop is CASSLVGTSGEAFF. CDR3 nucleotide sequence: TGTGCCAGCAGCTTAGTGGGGACGTCGGGTGAAGCTTTCTTT.